The 19 T cell receptor beta chains below were found in one sample sequenced in a study of CD8 T cells in Susac syndrome. RNA was extracted with the RNeasy kit, and a quantity of roughly 0.45 to 1 ug was reverse transcribed using random hexamers. TCRdb itself ran the immunoSEQ multiplex PCR reads through MiXCR, one entry per CDR3 protein. This table has roughly 300,000 distinct CDR3 sequences, approximately 81% appearing once. The sequenced sample was CD8+ T cells from PBMCs. These receptors were taken from a human donor with multiple sclerosis.

The rearrangement joins TRBV20-1 to TRBJ1-1; tentative D call: TRBD1 (5 bases). Germline assignment: CDR1 DFQATT and CDR2 SNEGSKA (reference sequence). Deletions cut 0 bases from V and 7 bases from J, with 12 bases between. CDR3 length: 13 amino acids. The CDR3 loop reads CSAREAGTGEAFF. In DNA, the CDR3 is TGCAGTGCTAGAGAGGCCGGGACGGGTGAAGCTTTCTTT.

The V and J genes are TRBV5-1 and TRBJ2-2, with a tentative D call TRBD2 (6 bases). Trimming took 4 bases from V and 5 from J, leaving 15 bases between them. CDR1 and CDR2 from the germline V gene are SGHRS and YFSETQ. The CDR3 sequence is 15 residues long. Here the CDR3 reads CASSPAGIGTGELFF. The CDR3 DNA sequence: TGCGCCAGCAGCCCGGCGGGGATTGGTACCGGGGAGCTGTTTTTT.

CDR3 sequence (DNA): TGTGCCAGCAGCTACAGGGGACTAGCGGGTCCCTGGGGCGGGGAGCTGTTTTTT. Translating it yields CASSYRGLAGPWGGELFF. The chain combines TRBV7-3 with TRBJ2-2; 12 bases are a match to TRBD2. Germline-derived CDR1 and CDR2 are SGHTA and FQGTGA. J was trimmed by 7 bases and V by 4 bases; bases with no gene match: 13. The length of the CDR3 is 18 residues.

The chain carries TRBV2 and TRBJ1-1; D is unclear. Looked up from germline, CDR1 is SNHLY and CDR2 is FYNNEI. The CDR3 length is 11 residues. V was pared by 8 bases and J by 0 bases, with 4 bases between. The CDR3 DNA reads TGTGCCAGCCCGATGAACACTGAAGCTTTCTTT. Amino acids: CASPMNTEAFF.

The V gene is TRBV5-6, the J gene TRBJ2-1; perhaps TRBD2 as D (6 bases). This CDR3 has 13 amino acids. Trimming pared 4 bases from V and 9 bases from J, leaving 14 bases between. Germline loops: CDR1 SGHDT, CDR2 YYEEEE. CDR3 amino acids: CASSATSWVEQFF. The CDR3 DNA is TGTGCCAGCAGCGCGACTAGTTGGGTTGAGCAGTTCTTC.

This clonotype was detected only once. The chain uses TRBV21-1 and TRBJ1-5. TRBV21-1 is a listed pseudogene. This CDR3 comprises 15 residues. The CDR3: CATFSRRGEPQPQHF. In DNA form, the CDR3 reads TGTGCCACCTTCTCACGACGGGGTGAGCCTCAGCCCCAGCATTTT.

This clonotype has a single count. The chain links TRBV24-1 to TRBJ2-2; 8 bases align to TRBD1. This CDR3 comprises 19 residues. J was trimmed by 1 base and V by 4 bases; bases with no gene match: 13. CDR1 KGHDR and CDR2 SFDVKD come from the germline V gene. CDR3 nucleotides: TGTGCCACCAGTGACCGCCGGGACAGGATGCGCGAGAACACCGGGGAGCTGTTTTTT. Translation: CATSDRRDRMRENTGELFF.

This chain links TRBV27 with TRBJ2-3; D may be TRBD2 (6 bases). This CDR3 comprises 16 residues. Germline V CDR1 and CDR2: MNHEY, SMNVEV (reference sequence). Trimming pared 5 bases from V and 3 bases from J, leaving 18 bases between. The CDR3 nucleotides are TGTGCCAGCAGTCTCCAGCGGGTCTTGATGACAGATACGCAGTATTTT. It encodes CASSLQRVLMTDTQYF.

The rearrangement joins TRBV7-9 to TRBJ2-5, with D perhaps TRBD1 or TRBD2 (6 bases each). V lost 5 bases, J lost 5 bases, and 12 bases lay in between. Germline loops: CDR1 SEHNR, CDR2 FQNEAQ (reference sequence). The CDR3 covers 13 residues. CDR3 nucleotide sequence: TGTGCCAGCAGCCGTAGGGGGGAGGAGACCCAGTACTTC. Translated, it gives CASSRRGEETQYF. The full variable domain, rest sourced from reference TRBV7-9 and TRBJ2-5, is DTGVSQNPRHKITKRGQNVTFRCDPISEHNRLYWYRQTLGQGPEFLTYFQNEAQLEKSRLLSDRFSAERPKGSFSTLEIQRTEQGDSAMYLCASSRRGEETQYFGPGTRLLVL.

The chain joins TRBV27 to TRBJ2-1, with 14 bases matching TRBD2. The CDR3 consists of 16 residues. Germline V gives CDR1 MNHEY, CDR2 SMNVEV (reference sequence). The V segment lost 3 bases and the J segment 8 bases; nucleotides outside the gene matches: 6. CDR3 region: CASSFPGLAGVDEQFF. CDR3 nucleotide sequence: TGTGCCAGCAGTTTCCCGGGACTAGCGGGAGTAGATGAGCAGTTCTTC.

The chain employs TRBV29-1 and TRBJ1-3, with unresolved D. The CDR3 contains 15 residues. From germline, CDR1 is SQVTM and CDR2 ANQGSEA. V was clipped by 1 base and J by 0 bases, with 10 bases between them. CDR3 residues: CSVEVRHLSGNTIYF. In DNA form, the CDR3 reads TGCAGCGTTGAAGTTAGGCACCTCTCTGGAAACACCATATATTTT.

This clonotype was counted only a few times. The gene calls are TRBV7-9 and TRBJ2-7; 8 positions agree with TRBD1. Germline V gene lookup returns CDR1 SEHNR and CDR2 FQNEAQ (reference sequence). The CDR3 consists of 14 residues. The junction had 5 bases not matched to a gene; V was cut back by 4 bases and J by 3 bases. CDR3 DNA: TGTGCCAGCAGCTCGACAGGGGCAAGCTACGAGCAGTACTTC. Translated: CASSSTGASYEQYF.

This chain joins TRBV7-9 and TRBJ2-7; 7 bases line up with TRBD2. CDR1 and CDR2 from the germline V gene are SEHNR and FQNEAQ (reference sequence). J lost 5 bases, V lost 1 base, and 8 bases had no gene match. CDR3 length: 15 residues. In DNA, the CDR3 is TGTGCCAGCAGCTTAGGCGCGGGAGTTCACAACGAGCAGTACTTC. It specifies CASSLGAGVHNEQYF.

This clonotype was counted a few times. V usage is TRBV6-6 and J usage is TRBJ2-2; D unclear. CDR3 length equals 12 residues. Germline-derived CDR1 and CDR2 are MNHNY and SVGAGI (reference sequence). Trimming stripped 5 bases from V and 6 bases from J, with 7 bases between. DNA for the CDR3: TGTGCCAGCAGTCAGAATGCCGGGGAGCTGTTTTTT. Protein product: CASSQNAGELFF.

The chain has TRBV18 and TRBJ1-5, with 8 bases matching TRBD1. The CDR3 length is 14 residues. Germline-derived CDR1 and CDR2 are KGHSH and LQKENI. V trimming: 2 bases; J trimming: 7 bases; junction bases outside the gene matches: 4. The CDR3 DNA sequence: TGTGCCAGCTCACCAGACAGGGGTCACCAGCCCCAGCATTTT. Its protein product is CASSPDRGHQPQHF.

The rearrangement uses TRBV13 and TRBJ2-1, with TRBD2 matching over 9 bases. V gave up 4 bases and J gave up 5 bases; unmatched junction bases: 9. There are 16 residues in the CDR3. Germline CDR1 is PRHDT and CDR2 is FYEKMQ (reference sequence). The CDR3, as DNA: TGTGCCAGCAGCTCGAGGCGCGGGAGGGCCGACAATGAGCAGTTCTTC. Translating it yields CASSSRRGRADNEQFF.

This clonotype was recorded once. The chain joins TRBV27 to TRBJ1-6; a weak D match, TRBD1 (6 bases). Trimming stripped 6 bases from V and 7 bases from J, with 25 bases between. The CDR3 is 18 amino acids. Germline lookup yields CDR1 MNHEY and CDR2 SMNVEV (reference sequence). This CDR3 is CASRPGVGRQPPNSPLHF. The CDR3, as DNA: TGTGCCAGCAGACCAGGGGTCGGTCGACAACCACCCAATTCACCCCTCCACTTT.

V and J are TRBV27 and TRBJ1-6; 9 bases match TRBD1. J gave up 7 bases and V 4 bases, and 8 bases lay outside the gene matches. The CDR3 extends over 16 amino acids. CDR1 is MNHEY, CDR2 SMNVEV, per germline (reference sequence). CDR3 sequence: CASSSGPGTGNSPLHF. CDR3 coding DNA: TGTGCCAGCAGTTCCGGACCCGGGACAGGGAATTCACCCCTCCACTTT.

V and J are TRBV21-1 and TRBJ2-6. TRBV21-1 is deemed a pseudogene. CDR3 length: 15 amino acids. The CDR3 sequence: CASSKGHSGANVLTF. The CDR3 coding sequence is TGTGCCAGCAGCAAAGGACACTCTGGGGCCAACGTCCTGACTTTC.